Listed here is a single T cell receptor (beta chain). Antigen: not known. Though probably carrying unrecorded immune exposures, donors were nominally healthy at sampling. This sample is part of a study of cytomegalovirus exposure and HLA in healthy donors. Whole-study results and caveats: Most TCR sequences were rare, but some public TCRs occurred in many donors. Later work found that TCR association rates differed between HLA loci; DRB1 had the most and HLA-C the fewest. Earlier analysis found most TCR beta V segments productive about 87% or about 30% of the time.

The germline V gene has CDR1 SQVTM and CDR2 ANQGSEA. V was cut by 1 base and J by 2 bases, with 18 bases left in between. The CDR3 extends over 17 amino acids. 13 Jbeta primers and 60 Vbeta primers were used for the PCR. Assay: immunoSEQ multiplex PCR; the TCRdb copy retains only in-frame clones and omits some. The profile covers some 130,000 clones, with 75% to 85% appearing a single time and under 6% taken by the ten largest. The receptor was isolated from a middle-aged woman in good health and CMV-seropositive. V and J are TRBV29-1 and TRBJ2-1, with D possibly TRBD2 on 6 matching bases. The source material was PBMCs. The CDR3 DNA reads TGCAGCGTTGAAGGGGGAACGGGGGTGACAACCTACAATGAGCAGTTCTTC. It is translated as CSVEGGTGVTTYNEQFF.